This note documents a single T cell receptor beta chain sequence. This sample was included in a study of blood T cell repertoires in COVID-19. There are 16 residues in the CDR3. CDR1 is MNHEY and CDR2 is SVGAGI in the germline V gene. The V segment lost 0 bases and the J segment 7 bases; nucleotides outside the gene matches: 8. The protocol was immunoSEQ multiplex PCR, while the TCRdb copy is restricted to in-frame clones and leaves out a portion. Here the sample spans roughly 70,000 clones, just under 90% being singletons. Material for sequencing was peripheral blood. The chain joins TRBV6-5 to TRBJ2-7; 11 nucleotides align to TRBD2. The origin of this receptor is a man in his sixties with acute or convalescent COVID-19. The CDR3 region is CASSYSTTSGAWEQYF. CDR3 sequence (DNA): TGTGCCAGCAGTTACTCGACGACTAGCGGGGCGTGGGAGCAGTACTTC.